The 6 T cell receptor beta chains presented below share a single source sample, sequenced in a study of cytomegalovirus exposure and HLA in healthy donors. Researchers ran the PCR with 60 Vbeta and 13 Jbeta primers. Clones were sequenced by immunoSEQ multiplex PCR, and TCRdb holds only the in-frame ones, with some missing. This sample carries about 140,000 clones, roughly 80% of them seen once, and the ten largest clones take approximately 5.1%. The sequencing sample was made of PBMCs. The receptor set was obtained from a male donor in good health and CMV-seronegative.

V gene TRBV6-1 combines with J gene TRBJ1-1; possibly TRBD1 for D (5 bases). The CDR3 is made up of 11 amino acids. V was pared by 5 bases and J by 11 bases, with 12 bases between. From germline, CDR1 is MNHNS and CDR2 SASEGT. The CDR3 loop reads CASSWWEGAFF. CDR3 sequence (DNA): TGTGCCAGCAGTTGGTGGGAGGGGGCTTTCTTT.

The J gene is TRBJ2-7, the V gene TRBV18; D unresolved. Trimming pared 0 bases from V and 0 bases from J, leaving 9 bases between. This CDR3 contains 15 residues. From germline, CDR1 is KGHSH and CDR2 LQKENI. The CDR3 is CASSPPTASSYEQYF. The CDR3 region has the DNA TGTGCCAGCTCACCACCCACGGCTAGCTCCTACGAGCAGTACTTC.

This clone has more than one count but fewer than ten. The chain combines TRBV5-6 with TRBJ1-2; 11 bases are shared with TRBD1. Germline-derived CDR1 and CDR2 are SGHDT and YYEEEE. J was trimmed by 7 bases and V by 2 bases; bases with no gene match: 7. The CDR3 has 15 residues. The CDR3 is CASSLQGQGESGYTF. The CDR3 region has the DNA TGTGCCAGCAGCTTACAGGGACAGGGGGAAAGTGGCTACACCTTC. The full variable domain, completed using reference TRBV5-6 and TRBJ1-2, is DAGVTQSPTHLIKTRGQQVTLRCSPKSGHDTVSWYQQALGQGPQFIFQYYEEEERQRGNFPDRFSGHQFPNYSSELNVNALLLGDSALYLCASSLQGQGESGYTFGSGTRLTVV.

CDR3 in amino acids: CASSQEDRANTEAFF. The CDR3 DNA reads as TGCGCCAGCAGCCAGGAGGACAGGGCGAACACTGAAGCTTTCTTT. V and J are TRBV4-3 and TRBJ1-1; TRBD1 agrees at 8 bases. V lost 3 bases to trimming and J lost 1 base; unmatched junction nucleotides: 4. The CDR3 length is 15 residues. From germline, CDR1 is LGHNA and CDR2 YSLEER.

The chain recombines TRBV5-4 with TRBJ1-2, with TRBD1 matching 7 bases. Germline V CDR1 and CDR2: SGHNT, YYREEE (reference sequence). This CDR3 region has 13 residues. J lost 4 bases, V lost 3 bases, and 3 bases had no gene match. The CDR3 sequence is CASSSGTAYGYTF. The CDR3 nucleotides read TGTGCCAGCAGCTCGGGGACAGCCTATGGCTACACCTTC.

The chain carries TRBV6-5 and TRBJ2-7; D is possibly TRBD1 (5 bases). Trimming removed 0 bases from V and 11 bases from J, with 14 bases in between. Per the germline V gene, CDR1 is MNHEY and CDR2 is SVGAGI. The CDR3 is made up of 13 amino acids. This CDR3 reads CASSYSVLQAEYF. The CDR3 region has the DNA TGTGCCAGCAGTTACTCGGTACTACAGGCAGAGTACTTC.